This TCR beta chain derives from a study of cytomegalovirus exposure and HLA in healthy donors. Study findings and constraints: The authors later found most CMV-associated TCR beta chains appeared HLA-restricted. Information on immune exposure was restricted to one variable (CMV serostatus). It was approximately 170 TCR beta chains that were listed as cytomegalovirus-associated. Donors belonging to an Asian-associated ancestry cluster reportedly showed fewer N-insertions in productive TCRs than the approximately 670-donor mean, according to what a later analysis found.

The length of the CDR3 is 16 residues. The PCR contained 60 Vbeta and 13 Jbeta primers. TCRdb's table, derived via immunoSEQ multiplex PCR, lists solely in-frame clones and lacks some. The sample holds some 120,000 clones, roughly 78% seen once. Concerning this clone itself: What it binds is unknown.

The chain links TRBV21-1 to TRBJ2-5; the table gives TRBD1 as D, unverified against the DNA. TRBV21-1 is tagged as a pseudogene. The sequence derives from a man aged 30-40 years in good health and CMV-seronegative. The sample was PBMCs. The CDR3 nucleotides are TGTGCCAGCAGCAGCTACCGGACAGGTCTACAAGAGACCCAGTACTTC. Translating gives CASSSYRTGLQETQYF.